The 31 T cell receptor beta chains in this list originate from one sample, sequenced in a study of tumor-infiltrating lymphocytes in primary liver carcinoma. Blood RNA originated from unsorted whole blood, with germline DNA additionally extracted. A primer matching the constant region was used to make TCR beta cDNA from 500 to 650 ng of total RNA. Investigators got TCR beta libraries out of three nested multiplex PCR rounds, done with slightly modified ARM-PCR. A C-beta reverse primer was combined with TRBV1-TRBV30 forward primers in the first two PCR rounds, and each round had about 10 cycles. TCRdb re-analysed the multiplex PCR reads in MiXCR, keeping a single row per CDR3 protein. The sample lists approximately 330,000 distinct CDR3 sequences, less than 70% seen once, with about 6% in the top ten. Sequences were obtained from peripheral blood. These receptor sequences come from a man between 35 and 55 years old with primary liver carcinoma and hepatitis B virus infection.

The gene calls are TRBV30 and TRBJ2-4, with TRBD1 identical over 9 bases. Germline CDR1 and CDR2: GTSNPN and SVGIG (reference sequence). The CDR3 covers 13 residues. V lost 5 bases to trimming and J lost 10 bases; unmatched junction nucleotides: 9. CDR3 sequence: CAWRSPGQGIQYF. The CDR3 DNA follows: TGTGCCTGGCGCTCACCGGGACAGGGAATTCAGTACTTC.

This clonotype showed up many times. The CDR3 nucleotides read TGTGCCAGCAGCTTGGGAGTTAACACCGGGGAGCTGTTTTTT. It is translated as CASSLGVNTGELFF. J is TRBJ2-2 and V is TRBV5-6; D uncertain. This CDR3 spans 14 amino acids. V was cut by 0 bases and J by 2 bases, with 5 bases left in between. From germline, CDR1 is SGHDT and CDR2 YYEEEE.

This clonotype was found a few times. CDR3 DNA: TGTGCCAGCAGTTCCGGGACAGCAAACTATGGCTACACCTTC. Translated, it gives CASSSGTANYGYTF. V usage is TRBV28 and J usage is TRBJ1-2; 7 bases fit TRBD1. CDR1 MDHEN and CDR2 SYDVKM come from the germline V gene. The trim removed 4 bases at V and 2 bases at J, leaving 4 bases unmatched. CDR3 size: 14 residues.

This clonotype was counted many times. The chain employs TRBV29-1 and TRBJ2-7, with D possibly TRBD2 on 5 matching bases. The V gene lost 6 bases and the J gene lost 3 bases, with 24 bases spanning the gap. There are 16 residues in the CDR3. Germline-derived CDR1 and CDR2 are SQVTM and ANQGSEA. CDR3 in amino acids: CSVGSFDGGRSYEQYF. CDR3 bases: TGCAGCGTAGGAAGTTTTGATGGCGGGCGGAGCTACGAGCAGTACTTC.

For this clonotype: At one end, the junction sequence differs from germline, possibly due to a read error. The J gene is TRBJ1-4, the V gene TRBV11-1; D may be TRBD1 (5 bases). This CDR3 has 14 residues. CDR1 and CDR2 (germline): SGHAT, FQDESV (reference sequence). Here the CDR3 DNA reads TGTGCCAGCAGCCCAGGGTGCACGGTTGAAAAACTGTTTTTC. Encoded protein: CASSPGCTVEKLFF.

With respect to this clonotype: No DNA is shown, since the ends of the CDR3 on it are uncertain; the CDR3 is the one TCRdb lists. The chain employs TRBV19 and TRBJ1-1; TRBD1 is the table's D call and was not checked against the DNA. The CDR3 sequence runs 16 residues, both termini included. Germline V gene sequence: CDR1 LNHDA, CDR2 SQIVND (reference sequence). The CDR3 protein is CASSFGQGALNTEALF.

In the case of this clonotype: An end of the junction does not agree with germline; a read error may underlie this. The gene calls are TRBV11-2 and TRBJ2-1, with D unclear. This CDR3 spans 14 amino acids. CDR1 is SGHAT and CDR2 is FQNNGV in the germline V gene. CDR3 bases: TGCGCCAGCAGCTTAGAGAGAGCAAGAGCTGAGCAGTTCTTC. Translated: CASSLERARAEQFF.

This clonotype rates as medium-sized. V gene TRBV11-2 combines with J gene TRBJ2-3, with D possibly TRBD2 on 6 matching bases. V dropped 5 bases and J dropped 0 bases, with 15 bases sitting between them. The germline V gene encodes CDR1 SGHAT and CDR2 FQNNGV. The CDR3 has 16 residues. This CDR3 is CASSLKSGDSTDTQYF. The CDR3 DNA reads as TGTGCCAGCAGCCTTAAATCGGGGGATAGCACAGATACGCAGTATTTT. Variable domain in full (rest from reference TRBV11-2 and TRBJ2-3): EAGVAQSPRYKIIEKRQSVAFWCNPISGHATLYWYQQILGQGPKLLIQFQNNGVVDDSQLPKDRFSAERLKGVDSTLKIQPAKLEDSAVYLCASSLKSGDSTDTQYFGPGTRLTVL.

As regards this clonotype: This may be a read error: a much more frequent sequence differs by one nucleotide. This CDR3 fails to terminate in the conserved phenylalanine or tryptophan, so it likely reflects a read error. It is unclear where the CDR3 begins or ends on the DNA, so no DNA is shown, and the CDR3 is as TCRdb lists it. This chain joins TRBV6-1 and TRBJ2-7; the table's D call, TRBD2, was not checked against the DNA. Including both end residues, the CDR3 is 11 amino acids long. Germline-derived CDR1 and CDR2 are MNHNS and SASEGT. The CDR3 loop reads CASSELAGSFL.

As concerns this clonotype: At one of its ends the junction is not consistent with the germline gene, which may arise from a read error. The chain links TRBV10-3 to TRBJ1-4; D is uncertain. The CDR3 runs 15 residues. The germline V gene encodes CDR1 ENHRY and CDR2 SYGVKD. The CDR3 loop reads CAIGESNRMNEKLFF. CDR3 DNA sequence: TGTGCCATCGGTGAGTCGAACAGAATGAATGAAAAACTGTTTTTT.

This clonotype occurred once. The conserved phenylalanine or tryptophan normally closing the CDR3 is absent here, so this likely arose from a read error. The V gene is TRBV10-3, the J gene TRBJ2-6, with D perhaps matching TRBD1 or TRBD2 (5 bases each). There are 16 residues in the CDR3. Trimming took off 5 bases at V and 4 bases at J, with 15 bases between the two ends. From germline, CDR1 is ENHRY and CDR2 SYGVKD. In DNA, the CDR3 is TGTGCCATCAGTACTGCTTGGGGGAGCGGGGCCAACGTCCTGACTCTC. It codes for CAISTAWGSGANVLTL.

In its sample, this clonotype was seen a few times. The chain couples TRBV28 to TRBJ1-5; D gene uncertain. Between the trimmed V and J ends, which lost 6 bases and 4 bases, there was a span of 16 bases. Germline lookup yields CDR1 MDHEN and CDR2 SYDVKM. CDR3 length equals 15 residues. The DNA for the CDR3 is TGTGCCAGCAGCCGCAATGGGAGAGGGAATCAGCCCCAGCATTTT. Residues: CASSRNGRGNQPQHF. Variable domain in full (rest from reference TRBV28 and TRBJ1-5): DVKVTQSSRYLVKRTGEKVFLECVQDMDHENMFWYRQDPGLGLRLIYFSYDVKMKEKGDIPEGYSVSREKKERFSLILESASTNQTSMYLCASSRNGRGNQPQHFGDGTRLSIL.

The genes are TRBV11-1 and TRBJ2-3; TRBD1 might be the D (6 bases). The germline CDR1 and CDR2 sequences are SGHAT and FQDESV (reference sequence). The CDR3 totals 16 residues. V lost 8 bases, J lost 2 bases, and 20 bases lay in between. CDR3 sequence reads: CASCYRDMTPTDTQYF. The CDR3, as DNA: TGTGCCAGCTGCTACCGGGACATGACCCCCACAGATACGCAGTATTTT.

The chain recombines TRBV12-3 or TRBV12-4 with TRBJ1-2; D may be TRBD1 (5 bases). V lost 7 bases and J 7 bases, leaving 22 bases between the germline ends. The CDR3 spans 15 residues. CDR3 sequence (DNA): TGTGCCAGCATTCACTTATCGACGGGGCCTATTGGCTACACCTTC. Amino acids: CASIHLSTGPIGYTF.

As for this clonotype: Here the CDR3 omits its conserved ending phenylalanine or tryptophan, so a read error is the likely source. The chain is built from TRBV6-5 and TRBJ1-2, with a tentative D call TRBD1 (6 bases). Trimming cost V 4 bases and J 3 bases, with 21 bases left between them. CDR3 length: 17 residues. The germline CDR1 and CDR2 sequences are MNHEY and SVGAGI. The CDR3 bases are TGTGCCAGCAGTTTCCAAGCGACAGGAGGCAATGACTATGGCTACACCCTC. Translating gives CASSFQATGGNDYGYTL.

This clonotype was counted many times. The chain combines TRBV6-6 with TRBJ2-7, with no clear D. CDR3 length equals 11 residues. V lost 6 bases to trimming and J lost 7 bases, with 10 bases between them. The germline gives CDR1 MNHNY, CDR2 SVGAGI (reference sequence). CDR3 nucleotide sequence: TGTGCCAGCAGACACTCGGAGGAGCAGTACTTC. Encoded protein: CASRHSEEQYF.

Concerning this clonotype: This may arise from a read error, as a much more abundant clone is one base away. CDR3 residues: CASIPRQAYPLEQYF. The CDR3 DNA sequence: TGTGCCAGCATTCCAAGACAGGCGTACCCCCTCGAGCAGTACTTC. The chain carries TRBV28 and TRBJ2-7; weak D call: TRBD1 (6 bases). Per germline, CDR1 MDHEN and CDR2 SYDVKM. CDR3 length: 15 amino acids. The V and J ends lost 7 bases and 6 bases respectively, with 22 bases between them.

A remark on this clonotype: This sequence may be a read error, since a much larger clone differs from it by one base. This chain uses TRBV7-9 with TRBJ2-7; D possibly matches TRBD1 or TRBD2 (5 bases each). Between the trimmed V and J ends, which lost 9 bases and 9 bases, there was a span of 24 bases. Germline loops: CDR1 SEHNR, CDR2 FQNEAQ (reference sequence). The CDR3 runs to 14 residues. The CDR3 loop reads CARSPGTSPRGQYF. DNA of the CDR3: TGTGCCAGAAGCCCCGGGACCTCCCCACGAGGGCAGTACTTC.

This chain uses TRBV12-3 or TRBV12-4 with TRBJ2-2, with D possibly being TRBD2 (6 bases). Trimming cost V 5 bases and J 7 bases, with 17 bases left between them. CDR3 length equals 15 residues. CDR3 region: CASSKGVSGVGELFF. Here the CDR3 DNA reads TGTGCCAGCAGTAAGGGAGTATCGGGAGTCGGGGAGCTGTTTTTT.

Concerning this clonotype: This may stem from a read error, because a much larger clone lies one nucleotide away. The genes are TRBV28 and TRBJ2-1, with D hard to call. Germline V CDR1 and CDR2: MDHEN, SYDVKM. V lost 7 bases, J lost 6 bases, and 13 bases lay in between. CDR3 length: 13 residues. The CDR3 is CASISGAFNEQFF. CDR3 bases: TGTGCCAGCATTTCCGGAGCCTTCAATGAGCAGTTCTTC.

Details on this clonotype: Sequence at one end of the junction differs from germline and may be a read error. This sequence joins TRBV6-1 and TRBJ2-7; D unclear. This CDR3 region has 11 residues. CDR1 and CDR2 from the germline V gene are MNHNS and SASEGT. CDR3 bases: TGTGCCAGCAGTGCCACCTACAAGCAGTACTTC. Its translation is CASSATYKQYF.

The chain links TRBV4-1 to TRBJ2-3; D may be TRBD2 (5 bases). From germline, CDR1 is MGHRA and CDR2 YSYEKL. The CDR3 is 13 amino acids. Trimming took off 9 bases at V and 6 bases at J, with 16 bases between the two ends. The CDR3: CASTERQRDTQYF. The CDR3 coding sequence is TGCGCCAGTACCGAGCGGCAGAGGGATACGCAGTATTTT.

With respect to this clonotype: A much larger clone lies one base from this, so it may be a read error. The chain carries TRBV5-1 and TRBJ2-3, with 8 bases lining up with TRBD1. This CDR3 comprises 15 residues. After removal of 5 bases from V and 4 bases from J, the junction contained 9 bases not matched to a gene. The germline gives CDR1 SGHRS, CDR2 YFSETQ. The CDR3 region has the DNA TGCGCCAGCAGAAATTGGACAGGGCCCGCAGATACGCAGTATTTT. It encodes CASRNWTGPADTQYF.

This clonotype was observed a handful of times. The chain combines TRBV5-1 with TRBJ1-4; D is perhaps TRBD1 (6 bases). The CDR3 covers 15 residues. V lost 5 bases and J 2 bases, leaving 13 bases between the germline ends. Germline values: CDR1 SGHRS, CDR2 YFSETQ. CDR3 nucleotides: TGCGCCAGCAGACCACAAAGGGGGACTAATGAAAAACTGTTTTTT. This sequence encodes CASRPQRGTNEKLFF.

As for this clonotype: A read error may account for a junction end that differs from germline. The rearrangement joins TRBV6-2 or TRBV6-3 to TRBJ2-3; a possible D gene is TRBD2 (5 bases). This CDR3 has 16 amino acids. Germline lookup yields CDR1 MNHEY and CDR2 SVGEGT. CDR3 sequence reads: CASSYSSQPSTDRQYF. The DNA of the CDR3 is TGTGCCAGTAGTTACTCGAGTCAGCCTAGCACAGATAGGCAGTATTTT.

The table lists this clonotype with many counts. V is TRBV29-1 and J is TRBJ2-2; 16 bases map to TRBD2. V lost 6 bases to trimming and J lost 0 bases; unmatched junction nucleotides: 10. CDR3 size: 19 residues. The germline gives CDR1 SQVTM, CDR2 ANQGSEA. The CDR3 here is CSVPAEGLAGGANTGELFF. CDR3 DNA: TGCAGCGTGCCGGCGGAGGGACTAGCGGGAGGGGCGAACACCGGGGAGCTGTTTTTT.

About this clonotype: This sequence may be a read error, since a much larger clone differs from it by one base. The chain combines TRBV6-2 or TRBV6-3 with TRBJ2-7, with a tentative D call TRBD2 (5 bases). Germline lookup yields CDR1 MNHEY and CDR2 SVGEGT. The CDR3 is made up of 14 amino acids. CDR3 in amino acids: CAISYSRATYEQYF. CDR3 DNA sequence: TGTGCCATCAGTTACTCGAGGGCGACCTACGAGCAGTACTTC.

This clonotype came up many times. V gene TRBV6-2 or TRBV6-3 combines with J gene TRBJ2-2; D might be TRBD1 (6 bases). The V end lost 7 bases, the J end lost 4 bases, and 25 bases lay between the germline ends. The germline gives CDR1 MNHEY, CDR2 SVGEGT. The CDR3 runs 18 residues. Here the CDR3 reads CASTIAHPGARGTGELFF. The DNA for the CDR3 is TGTGCCAGCACCATAGCCCATCCAGGGGCCAGGGGCACCGGGGAGCTGTTTTTT.

This chain connects TRBV18 to TRBJ1-5; tentatively, D is TRBD1 (6 bases). V was trimmed by 5 bases and J by 5 bases, leaving 10 bases between them. CDR1 is KGHSH and CDR2 is LQKENI in the germline V gene. The CDR3 totals 13 residues. This chain's CDR3 is CASSGHRDQPQHF. CDR3 nucleotide sequence: TGTGCCAGCTCAGGGCACAGGGATCAGCCCCAGCATTTT.

About this clonotype itself: A read error is likely, as this CDR3 ends without the conserved phenylalanine or tryptophan. The chain couples TRBV11-2 to TRBJ2-7, with D possibly being TRBD1 (7 bases). This CDR3 comprises 15 residues. Trimming shortened V by 3 bases and J by 7 bases, and 19 bases separated the two germline ends. Germline CDR1 reads SGHAT; CDR2 reads FQNNGV. This CDR3 is CASSLGPGGSREQYI. CDR3 DNA: TGTGCCAGCAGCTTGGGGCCAGGGGGGTCGCGGGAGCAGTACATC.

Comments on this clonotype: A much larger clone is a single base away; this may be a read error. The rearrangement joins TRBV29-1 to TRBJ2-1; either TRBD1 or TRBD2 may supply D (5 bases each). The CDR3 has 11 amino acids. The ends were cut back, 8 bases at V and 10 bases at J, with 15 bases in the middle. CDR1 and CDR2 from the germline V gene are SQVTM and ANQGSEA. The CDR3 nucleotides read TGCAGCATTGGGGACGGAGCAGAGCAGTTCTTC. Residues: CSIGDGAEQFF.